The clone carrying this T cell receptor (beta chain) has more than one count but fewer than ten. These data are taken from a study of response to subunit inactivated influenza vaccine. Via MiXCR, TCRdb re-called the RT-PCR reads, giving one row per CDR3 protein. The sample has about 540,000 distinct CDR3 sequences, around 25% seen once. This CDR3 contains 14 residues. V was pared by 5 bases and J by 4 bases, with 17 bases between. Looked up from germline, CDR1 is DFQATT and CDR2 is SNEGSKA (reference sequence). In addition, the sample was reused for a study of T cells expressing NK-cell markers. According to that study: With UMIs, 5'RACE template switching was used to make TCR beta cDNA. The TCR beta repertoires originated in sorted CD3+CD56+NKG2C+, CD3+CD56+NKG2C- and CD3+CD56-NKG2C+ T cells. Once again these clonotypes came out on top in the CD3+CD56-NKG2C+ fraction of four donors.

This chain joins TRBV20-1 and TRBJ1-1; D is possibly TRBD1 (5 bases). The sequencing here drew on CD4+ T cells sorted from PBMCs, taken less than 13 days after vaccination. This TCR came from a man aged 50-59 years who received an inactivated influenza vaccine. For the CDR3, the DNA is TGCAGTGCTTCCACCCCGGGAGGGGTCACTGAAGCTTTCTTT. This sequence encodes CSASTPGGVTEAFF.